The 18 T cell receptor beta chains reported below all come from one sample, sequenced in a study of T cells in Graves' hyperthyroidism and ophthalmopathy (dated by TCRdb to the late 2010s). The protocol used for the library was multiplex PCR. The run used an Illumina HiSeq 2000. The TCR beta CDR3 regions were amplified from the RNA transcripts. The TCR CDR3 was subjected to a first round of RT-PCR using the HTBI primer set and the Qiagen OneStep RT-PCR kit. TCRdb's own reprocessing of the public reads used fastp at Q25 and MiXCR and kept productive beta chains. One record per CDR3 amino acid sequence lists the most common genes and DNA. This sample comprises 75,000 to 100,000 distinct CDR3 sequences, about half of them detected only once. 25% to 30% of the sample is taken by the ten largest. Sequenced input: blood. The receptors derive from a woman between 40 and 50 years old with Graves' hyperthyroidism.

This clonotype was counted at least ten times. The V and J genes are TRBV20-1 and TRBJ1-2; TRBD1 might be the D (5 bases). Germline V gives CDR1 DFQATT, CDR2 SNEGSKA (reference sequence). The CDR3 runs 13 residues. Between the trimmed V and J ends, which lost 3 bases and 4 bases, there was a span of 12 bases. This chain's CDR3 is CSASQGLTYGYTF. The DNA for the CDR3 is TGCAGTGCTAGTCAGGGTCTCACCTATGGCTACACCTTC.

The CDR3, as DNA: TGTGCCAGCAGCGCCACTAGCGGGAGGGCATACGAGCAGTACTTC. This translates into CASSATSGRAYEQYF. V usage is TRBV2 and J usage is TRBJ2-7, with 13 bases identical to TRBD2. Looked up from germline, CDR1 is SNHLY and CDR2 is FYNNEI. V shed 6 bases and J 4 bases; nucleotides not matched to a gene: 6. This CDR3 is built from 15 residues.

The chain uses TRBV5-1 and TRBJ2-3; D gene uncertain. V lost 4 bases to trimming and J lost 2 bases, with 5 bases between them. This CDR3 is built from 12 residues. The germline V gene has CDR1 SGHRS and CDR2 YFSETQ. The CDR3 DNA sequence: TGCGCCAGCAGCCACACCACAGATACGCAGTATTTT. Amino acid sequence: CASSHTTDTQYF.

A remark on this clonotype: A junction end diverges from the germline sequence, so it may reflect a read error. The chain links TRBV25-1 to TRBJ1-1; 7 bases match TRBD1. The CDR3 runs 14 residues. The germline CDR1 and CDR2 sequences are MGHDK and SYGVNS. The CDR3 protein is CAGRGAGSITEAFF. The CDR3 nucleotides are TGTGCCGGCAGGGGGGCAGGGTCGATCACTGAAGCTTTCTTT.

The chain links TRBV10-3 to TRBJ2-2; D is ambiguous. The CDR3 runs 14 residues. The V gene's germline CDR1 is ENHRY and CDR2 SYGVKD. The V gene lost 6 bases and the J gene lost 4 bases, with 12 bases spanning the gap. Here the CDR3 reads CAIRVVRSTGELFF. CDR3 DNA sequence: TGTGCCATCAGGGTGGTAAGGAGCACCGGGGAGCTGTTTTTT.

J is TRBJ2-3 and V is TRBV9; D assignment may be TRBD1 or TRBD2 (6 bases each). The germline gives CDR1 SGDLS, CDR2 YYNGEE. The CDR3 runs 14 residues. V lost 5 bases and J lost 8, with 18 bases in between. The CDR3 sequence: CASRGEGGGGTQYF. In nucleotides, the CDR3 is TGTGCCAGCAGAGGTGAAGGGGGAGGCGGTACGCAGTATTTT.

Many counts were recorded for this clonotype. J is TRBJ1-5 and V is TRBV6-5; D is possibly TRBD1 (6 bases). The CDR3 has 16 amino acids. Germline V gene lookup returns CDR1 MNHEY and CDR2 SVGAGI. V shed 1 base and J shed 6 bases, with 16 bases lying between them. CDR3 nucleotide sequence: TGTGCCAGCAGTTACTTGTGGCCGGGGGCCGGTCAGCCCCAGCATTTT. Protein: CASSYLWPGAGQPQHF.

This chain joins TRBV29-1 and TRBJ2-6; perhaps D is TRBD1 or TRBD2 (6 bases each). This CDR3 has 15 amino acids. Trimming removed 4 bases from V and 4 bases from J, with 14 bases in between. Germline V gene sequence: CDR1 SQVTM, CDR2 ANQGSEA. CDR3 sequence: CSVGWGAAGANVLTF. The CDR3 nucleotides read TGCAGCGTTGGATGGGGGGCTGCCGGGGCCAACGTCCTGACTTTC. Full variable domain (outside the CDR3, taken from reference TRBV29-1 and TRBJ2-6): SAVISQKPSRDICQRGTSLTIQCQVDSQVTMMFWYRQQPGQSLTLIATANQGSEATYESGFVIDKFPISRPNLTFSTLTVSNMSPEDSSIYLCSVGWGAAGANVLTFGAGSRLTVL.

V and J are TRBV29-1 and TRBJ2-2; no reliable D call. This CDR3 contains 14 residues. Looked up from germline, CDR1 is SQVTM and CDR2 is ANQGSEA. The CDR3 bases are TGCAGTCCGAGTCCCAGCATACGAAACGGGGAGCTGTTTTTT. The encoded protein is CSPSPSIRNGELFF.

The rearrangement uses TRBV7-9 and TRBJ2-6; either TRBD1 or TRBD2 may fit D (5 bases each). This CDR3 spans 15 amino acids. The V end lost 9 bases, the J end lost 2 bases, and 14 bases lay between the germline ends. Germline V CDR1 and CDR2: SEHNR, FQNEAQ (reference sequence). DNA for the CDR3: TGTGCCAGTCGGCTAGCAGGGCCTGGGGCCAACGTCCTGACTTTC. Translated, it gives CASRLAGPGANVLTF.

This clonotype has at least ten counts. The J gene is TRBJ2-3, the V gene TRBV20-1, with no clear D. Trimming took 2 bases from V and 6 from J, leaving 9 bases between them. CDR3 length equals 12 residues. Germline CDR1 is DFQATT and CDR2 is SNEGSKA (reference sequence). CDR3 residues: CSARPSWDTQYF. As DNA, the CDR3 is TGCAGTGCTAGACCATCCTGGGATACGCAGTATTTT.

The chain links TRBV6-5 to TRBJ1-5; possible D gene TRBD1, 6 bases. Trimming left V 4 bases short and J 6 bases short, with 13 bases between. Per the germline V gene, CDR1 is MNHEY and CDR2 is SVGAGI. This CDR3 contains 14 residues. CDR3 sequence reads: CASSLGATAQPQHF. The CDR3 DNA is TGTGCCAGCAGTTTGGGGGCAACGGCTCAGCCCCAGCATTTT.

This clonotype came up many times. The rearrangement uses TRBV2 and TRBJ1-2; possibly TRBD1 for D (6 bases). Trimming removed 5 bases from V and 5 bases from J, with 21 bases in between. The length of the CDR3 is 16 residues. Germline lookup yields CDR1 SNHLY and CDR2 FYNNEI. CDR3 sequence: CASSFSDSHVGYGYTF. The CDR3 nucleotides are TGTGCCAGCAGTTTCTCGGACAGCCATGTGGGGTATGGCTACACCTTC.

The chain is built from TRBV10-3 and TRBJ2-7; 8 bases fit TRBD2. This CDR3 has 14 residues. Germline V gene sequence: CDR1 ENHRY, CDR2 SYGVKD. The V gene end was trimmed by 8 bases and the J gene end by 3 bases; junction bases not matched to a gene: 9. In DNA form, the CDR3 reads TGTGCCATCGGGCAAGCGGGAGAATTCTACGAGCAGTACTTC. This codes for CAIGQAGEFYEQYF.

On this clonotype itself: A read error is likely, as this CDR3 ends without the conserved phenylalanine or tryptophan. The chain employs TRBV7-9 and TRBJ2-7; D gene uncertain. This CDR3 has 13 amino acids. Germline loops: CDR1 SEHNR, CDR2 FQNEAQ (reference sequence). V was pared by 5 bases and J by 5 bases, with 13 bases between. This chain's CDR3 is CASSHPTDHEQYL. Here the CDR3 DNA reads TGTGCCAGCAGCCACCCTACAGACCACGAGCAGTACCTC.

Notes on this clonotype: Given a much more abundant clone one base away, this may be a read error. The rearrangement links TRBV4-1 to TRBJ1-1; 8 bases match TRBD1. This CDR3 spans 15 amino acids. Germline V lookup: CDR1 MGHRA, CDR2 YSYEKL. CDR3 sequence (DNA): TGTGCCAGCAGTCAGGCGGACAGGGTGGCCACTGGAGCTTTCTTT. Translated, it gives CASSQADRVATGAFF.

The gene calls are TRBV13 and TRBJ1-1; 9 bases are shared with TRBD1. V gave up 0 bases and J gave up 4 bases; unmatched junction bases: 6. The CDR3 runs 16 residues. Germline assignment: CDR1 PRHDT and CDR2 FYEKMQ (reference sequence). The CDR3 DNA sequence: TGTGCCAGCAGCTTAGGACGGGGGACAGGGTTCACTGAAGCTTTCTTT. Translated: CASSLGRGTGFTEAFF.

This clonotype was seen ten or more times. This rearrangement joins TRBV7-9 to TRBJ1-4; no definite D call. The CDR3 totals 14 residues. Trimming took off 2 bases at V and 0 bases at J, with 4 bases between the two ends. The germline CDR1 and CDR2 sequences are SEHNR and FQNEAQ (reference sequence). The CDR3 DNA reads TGTGCCAGCAGCTTACAGGCAACTAATGAAAAACTGTTTTTT. Translating it yields CASSLQATNEKLFF. The variable domain in full, completed from reference TRBV7-9 and TRBJ1-4, reads DTGVSQNPRHKITKRGQNVTFRCDPISEHNRLYWYRQTLGQGPEFLTYFQNEAQLEKSRLLSDRFSAERPKGSFSTLEIQRTEQGDSAMYLCASSLQATNEKLFFGSGTQLSVL.